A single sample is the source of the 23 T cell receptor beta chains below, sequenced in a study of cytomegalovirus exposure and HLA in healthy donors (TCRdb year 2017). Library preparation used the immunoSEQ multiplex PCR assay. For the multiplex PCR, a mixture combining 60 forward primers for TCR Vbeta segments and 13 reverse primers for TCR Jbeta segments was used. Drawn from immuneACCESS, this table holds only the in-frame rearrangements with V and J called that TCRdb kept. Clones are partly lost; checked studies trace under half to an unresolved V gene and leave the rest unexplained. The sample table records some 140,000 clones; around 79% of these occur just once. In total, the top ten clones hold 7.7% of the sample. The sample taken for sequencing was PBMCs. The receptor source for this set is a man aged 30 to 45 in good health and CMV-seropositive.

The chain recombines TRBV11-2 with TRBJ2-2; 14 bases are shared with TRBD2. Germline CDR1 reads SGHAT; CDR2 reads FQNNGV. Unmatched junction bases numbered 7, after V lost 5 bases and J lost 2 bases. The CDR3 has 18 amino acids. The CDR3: CASSRTSGGPRNTGELFF. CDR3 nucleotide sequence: TGTGCCAGCAGCAGGACTAGCGGGGGGCCACGCAACACCGGGGAGCTGTTTTTT.

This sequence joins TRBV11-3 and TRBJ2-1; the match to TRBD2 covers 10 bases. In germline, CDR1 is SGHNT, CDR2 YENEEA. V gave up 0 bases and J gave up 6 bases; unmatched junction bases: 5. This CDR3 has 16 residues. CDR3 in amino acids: CASSLDLASGSNEQFF. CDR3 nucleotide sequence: TGTGCCAGCAGCTTAGATCTTGCTAGCGGGAGCAATGAGCAGTTCTTC.

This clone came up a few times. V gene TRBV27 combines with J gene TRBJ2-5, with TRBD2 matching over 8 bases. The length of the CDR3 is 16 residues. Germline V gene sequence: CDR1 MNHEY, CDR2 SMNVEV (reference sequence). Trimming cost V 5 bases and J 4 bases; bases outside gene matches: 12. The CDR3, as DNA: TGTGCCAGCAGTCACATCCGGGAGGGGGGTCGAGAGACCCAGTACTTC. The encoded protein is CASSHIREGGRETQYF.

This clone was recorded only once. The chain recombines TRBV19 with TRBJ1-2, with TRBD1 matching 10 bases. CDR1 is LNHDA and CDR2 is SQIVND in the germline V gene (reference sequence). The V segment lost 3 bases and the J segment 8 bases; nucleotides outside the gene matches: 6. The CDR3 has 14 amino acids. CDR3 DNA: TGTGCCAGTAGTATCACCGGGACAGGGGTGGGCTACACCTTC. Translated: CASSITGTGVGYTF.

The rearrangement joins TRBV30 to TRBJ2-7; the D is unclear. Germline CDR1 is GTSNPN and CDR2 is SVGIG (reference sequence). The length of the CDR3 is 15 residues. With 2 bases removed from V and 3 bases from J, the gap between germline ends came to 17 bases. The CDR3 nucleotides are TGTGCCTGGAGTCACGGGTCGACTCCCAACTACGAGCAGTACTTC. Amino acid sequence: CAWSHGSTPNYEQYF.

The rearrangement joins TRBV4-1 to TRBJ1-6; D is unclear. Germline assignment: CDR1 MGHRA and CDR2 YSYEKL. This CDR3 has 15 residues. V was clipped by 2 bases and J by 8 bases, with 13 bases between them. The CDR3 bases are TGCGCCAGCAGCCAATCGATCCTGGCGGATTCACCCCTCCACTTT. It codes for CASSQSILADSPLHF.

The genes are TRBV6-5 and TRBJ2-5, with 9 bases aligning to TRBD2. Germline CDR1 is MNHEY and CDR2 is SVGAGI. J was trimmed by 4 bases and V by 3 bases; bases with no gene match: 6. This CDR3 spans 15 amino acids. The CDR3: CASSYVAGGLETQYF. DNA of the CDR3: TGTGCCAGCAGTTATGTGGCGGGAGGGTTAGAGACCCAGTACTTC.

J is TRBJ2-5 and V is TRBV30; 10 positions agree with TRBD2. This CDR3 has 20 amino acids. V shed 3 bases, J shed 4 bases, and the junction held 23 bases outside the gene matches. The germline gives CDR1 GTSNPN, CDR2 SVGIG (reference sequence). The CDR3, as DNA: TGTGCCTGGAGGGGTTCCCTCCGGCTAGCGGGGGCACACCTGGGAGAGACCCAGTACTTC. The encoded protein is CAWRGSLRLAGAHLGETQYF.

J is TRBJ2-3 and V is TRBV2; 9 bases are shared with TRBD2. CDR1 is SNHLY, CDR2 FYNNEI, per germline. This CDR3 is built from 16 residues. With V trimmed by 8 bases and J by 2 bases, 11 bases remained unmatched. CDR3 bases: TGTGCCAGCGGGTCCCTTAGCGGGGGTATCACAGATACGCAGTATTTT. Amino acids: CASGSLSGGITDTQYF. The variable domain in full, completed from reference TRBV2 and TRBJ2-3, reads EPEVTQTPSHQVTQMGQEVILRCVPISNHLYFYWYRQILGQKVEFLVSFYNNEISEKSEIFDDQFSVERPDGSNFTLKIRSTKLEDSAMYFCASGSLSGGITDTQYFGPGTRLTVL.

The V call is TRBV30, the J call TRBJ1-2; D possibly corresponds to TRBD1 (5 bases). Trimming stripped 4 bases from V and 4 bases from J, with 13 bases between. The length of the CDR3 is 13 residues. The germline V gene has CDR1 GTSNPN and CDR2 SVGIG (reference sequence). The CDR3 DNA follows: TGTGCCTGGACCGCGGGGGGGGGCTATGGCTACACCTTC. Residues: CAWTAGGGYGYTF.

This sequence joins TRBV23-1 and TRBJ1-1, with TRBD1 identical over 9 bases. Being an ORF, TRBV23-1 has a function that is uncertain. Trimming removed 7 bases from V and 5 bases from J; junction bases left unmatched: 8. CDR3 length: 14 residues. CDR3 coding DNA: TGCGCCAGCACCTGGACAGGGGAGTATACTGAAGCTTTCTTT. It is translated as CASTWTGEYTEAFF.

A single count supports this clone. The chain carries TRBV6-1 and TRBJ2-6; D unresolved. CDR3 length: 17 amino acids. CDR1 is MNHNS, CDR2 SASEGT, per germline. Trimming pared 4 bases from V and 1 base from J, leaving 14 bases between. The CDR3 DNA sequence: TGTGCCAGCAGTGGGCCAGGCCCCGTATCTGGGGCCAACGTCCTGACTTTC. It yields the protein CASSGPGPVSGANVLTF.

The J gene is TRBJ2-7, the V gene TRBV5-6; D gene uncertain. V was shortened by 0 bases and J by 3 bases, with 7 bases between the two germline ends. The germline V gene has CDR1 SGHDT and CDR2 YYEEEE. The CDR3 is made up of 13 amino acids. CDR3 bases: TGTGCCAGCAGCTTGGCGCCAGTCTACGAGCAGTACTTC. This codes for CASSLAPVYEQYF.

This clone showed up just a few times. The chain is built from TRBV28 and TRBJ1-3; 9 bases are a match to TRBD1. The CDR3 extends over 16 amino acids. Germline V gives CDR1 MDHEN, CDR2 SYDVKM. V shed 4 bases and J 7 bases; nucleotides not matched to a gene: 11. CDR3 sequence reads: CASSSPGGGQGNTIYF. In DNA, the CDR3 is TGTGCCAGCAGTTCCCCGGGAGGGGGACAGGGTAACACCATATATTTT.

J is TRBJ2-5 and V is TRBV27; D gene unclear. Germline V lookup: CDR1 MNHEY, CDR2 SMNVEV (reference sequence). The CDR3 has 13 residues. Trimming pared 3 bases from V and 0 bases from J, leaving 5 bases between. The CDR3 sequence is CASSLTHQETQYF. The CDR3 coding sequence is TGTGCCAGCAGTTTGACTCACCAAGAGACCCAGTACTTC.

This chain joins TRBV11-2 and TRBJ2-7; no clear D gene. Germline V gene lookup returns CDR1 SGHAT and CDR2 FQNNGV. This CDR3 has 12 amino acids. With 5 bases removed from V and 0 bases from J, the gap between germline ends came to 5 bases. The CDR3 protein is CASSPISYEQYF. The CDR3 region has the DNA TGTGCCAGCAGCCCTATCTCCTACGAGCAGTACTTC.

The CDR3 DNA is TGTGCCAGCAGCCCAGGGGGGACAGGAACCTACGAGCAGTACTTC. Its protein product is CASSPGGTGTYEQYF. The gene calls are TRBV5-4 and TRBJ2-7; 8 bases are a match to TRBD1. The ends lost 4 bases at V and 2 bases at J; junction bases unmatched: 8. Germline V gene sequence: CDR1 SGHNT, CDR2 YYREEE (reference sequence). The CDR3 has 15 residues.

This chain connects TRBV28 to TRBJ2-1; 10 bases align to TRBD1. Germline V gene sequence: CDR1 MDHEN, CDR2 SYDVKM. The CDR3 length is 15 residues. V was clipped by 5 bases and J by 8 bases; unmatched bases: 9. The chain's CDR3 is CASSPDRGYRDEQFF. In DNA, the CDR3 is TGTGCCAGCAGTCCGGACAGGGGGTATAGGGATGAGCAGTTCTTC.

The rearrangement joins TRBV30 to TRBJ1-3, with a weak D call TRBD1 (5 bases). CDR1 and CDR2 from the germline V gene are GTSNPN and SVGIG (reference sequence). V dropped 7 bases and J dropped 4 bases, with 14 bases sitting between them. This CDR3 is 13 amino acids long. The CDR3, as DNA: TGTGCCTCTCAAGGGAGGGGAGGAAACACCATATATTTT. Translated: CASQGRGGNTIYF.

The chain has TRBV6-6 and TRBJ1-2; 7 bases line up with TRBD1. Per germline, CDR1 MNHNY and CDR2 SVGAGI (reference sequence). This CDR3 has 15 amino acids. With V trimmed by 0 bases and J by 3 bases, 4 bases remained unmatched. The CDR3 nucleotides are TGTGCCAGCAGTTACTCAGGGGGCGCGGACTATGGCTACACCTTC. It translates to CASSYSGGADYGYTF.

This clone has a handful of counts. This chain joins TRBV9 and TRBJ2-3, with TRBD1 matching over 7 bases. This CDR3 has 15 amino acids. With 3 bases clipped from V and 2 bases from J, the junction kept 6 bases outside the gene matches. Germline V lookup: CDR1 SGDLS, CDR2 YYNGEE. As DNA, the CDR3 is TGTGCCAGCAGCGACGGGACAGTCTCCACAGATACGCAGTATTTT. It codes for CASSDGTVSTDTQYF.

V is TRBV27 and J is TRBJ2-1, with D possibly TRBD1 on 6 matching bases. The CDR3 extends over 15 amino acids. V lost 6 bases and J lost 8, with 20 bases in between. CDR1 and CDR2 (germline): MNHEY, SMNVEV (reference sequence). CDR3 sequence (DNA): TGTGCCAGCAGCCCCCGACCTGGGTGGGGGCATGAGCAGTTCTTC. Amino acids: CASSPRPGWGHEQFF.

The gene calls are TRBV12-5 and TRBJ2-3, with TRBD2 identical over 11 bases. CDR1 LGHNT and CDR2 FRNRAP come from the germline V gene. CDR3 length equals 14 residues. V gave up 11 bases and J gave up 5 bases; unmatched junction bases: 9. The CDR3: CAYTSGGQRDTQYF. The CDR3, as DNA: TGTGCTTACACTAGCGGGGGCCAAAGAGATACGCAGTATTTT.